The clone carrying this T cell receptor (beta chain) was counted between two and nine times. Its antigen is undetermined. This sample was included in a study of blood T cells in healthy people across ages. Study-wide background: Per two T cells, template switching captured roughly one barcoded beta molecule. Study-wide points: Changes in expanded clonotypes were possibly confounded, as the CMV status of donors was unknown.

CDR3 length: 14 residues. The germline gives CDR1 SEHNR, CDR2 FQNEAQ (reference sequence). The ends were cut back, 5 bases at V and 3 bases at J, with 13 bases in the middle. Donors each provided 7.5 to 10 milliliters of peripheral blood. A second PCR of 7 to 11 cycles used a sample-barcoded 5' primer and a J-beta primer mix. Sequencing recovered at least 3 million CDR3-containing paired-end reads from each sample. TCRdb called the 5' RACE reads again in MiXCR, with one record for every CDR3 protein. The sample shows some 920,000 distinct CDR3 sequences, just over 50% of them seen only once. The source material was blood. This clonotype was obtained from a woman aged 60-70 years in good health. This sequence joins TRBV7-9 and TRBJ1-1, with D maybe TRBD1 (6 bases). This CDR3 reads CASSPPGHHTEAFF. In DNA, the CDR3 is TGTGCCAGCAGCCCCCCGGGACATCACACTGAAGCTTTCTTT.